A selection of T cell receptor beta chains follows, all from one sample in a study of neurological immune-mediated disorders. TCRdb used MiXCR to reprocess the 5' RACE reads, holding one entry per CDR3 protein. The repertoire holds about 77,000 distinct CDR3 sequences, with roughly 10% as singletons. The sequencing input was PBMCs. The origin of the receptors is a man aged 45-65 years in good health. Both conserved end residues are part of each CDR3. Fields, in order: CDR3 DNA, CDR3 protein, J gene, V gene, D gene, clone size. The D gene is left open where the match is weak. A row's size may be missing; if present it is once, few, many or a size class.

DNA: TGTGCCAGCAGCAACGGGGACGGTTTCATTCAGTACTTC
CDR3: CASSNGDGFIQYF
J: TRBJ2-4
V: TRBV12-3/TRBV12-4
D: -
size: many

DNA: TGTGCCAGCAGCTTAATCAGGCCCCAGCATTTT
CDR3: CASSLIRPQHF
J: TRBJ1-5
V: TRBV12-3/TRBV12-4
D: -
size: many

DNA: TGTGCCAGCAGCCCGCGGGCAGGGGGTGAGACCCAGTACTTC
CDR3: CASSPRAGGETQYF
J: TRBJ2-5
V: TRBV5-6
D: TRBD1
size: many

DNA: TGTGCCAGCAGCACAGCCCCGGGACGCATGAACACTGAAGCTTTCTTT
CDR3: CASSTAPGRMNTEAFF
J: TRBJ1-1
V: TRBV6-2/TRBV6-3
D: -
size: many

DNA: TGTGCCACCAGCAGAGATCGGGGGCGGCCGGAGCAGTTCTTC
CDR3: CATSRDRGRPEQFF
J: TRBJ2-1
V: TRBV15
D: -
size: many

DNA: TGTGCCAGTGGGGGGGTATCGACAGGCCAAAGGGGCTACACCTTC
CDR3: CASGGVSTGQRGYTF
J: TRBJ1-2
V: TRBV12-3/TRBV12-4
D: -
size: many

DNA: TGCGCCAGCAGCCGAGACCGAGACTATGGCTACACCTTC
CDR3: CASSRDRDYGYTF
J: TRBJ1-2
V: TRBV5-1
D: -
size: many

DNA: TGTGCCACCAGTGATGTAGAAGGGCTGAACACCGGGGAGCTGTTTTTT
CDR3: CATSDVEGLNTGELFF
J: TRBJ2-2
V: TRBV24-1
D: -
size: many

DNA: TGTGCCAGCAGCTTTGGCTCCATATTGAACACTGAAGCTTTCTTT
CDR3: CASSFGSILNTEAFF
J: TRBJ1-1
V: TRBV7-9
D: -
size: many

DNA: TGTGCTAGCAGCCCTCAGGGCCTCGTCGGTGAAAAACTGTTTTTT
CDR3: CASSPQGLVGEKLFF
J: TRBJ1-4
V: TRBV7-2
D: -
size: once

DNA: TGTGCCAGTTCTCCTTCCGGGGGGGTCGGGGAGACCCAGTACTTC
CDR3: CASSPSGGVGETQYF
J: TRBJ2-5
V: TRBV6-2/TRBV6-3
D: TRBD2
size: many

DNA: TGTGCCAGTAGTCCCGGGGGAGGCACAGATACGCCGTATTTT
CDR3: CASSPGGGTDTPYF
J: TRBJ2-3
V: TRBV12-3/TRBV12-4
D: -
size: -

DNA: TGTGCCAGCAGCTTGTCCTCGAACACTGAAGCTTTCTTT
CDR3: CASSLSSNTEAFF
J: TRBJ1-1
V: TRBV7-6
D: -
size: many

DNA: TGCGCCAGCAGCTTGGGGGGGACAGAGTACAATGAGCAGTTCTTC
CDR3: CASSLGGTEYNEQFF
J: TRBJ2-1
V: TRBV5-1
D: TRBD1
size: many

DNA: TGTGCCAGCAGTTTGGGACAGGCGTCCTACGAGCAGTACTTC
CDR3: CASSLGQASYEQYF
J: TRBJ2-7
V: TRBV6-5
D: TRBD1
size: many

DNA: TGTGCCAGCAGCTTAATGCGGGGGAGCTCCTACAATGAGCAGTTCTTC
CDR3: CASSLMRGSSYNEQFF
J: TRBJ2-1
V: TRBV7-2
D: TRBD2
size: many

DNA: TGTGCCAGCAGCGTAGGACTAGCGGGTATCAGCTCCTACGAGCAGTACTTC
CDR3: CASSVGLAGISSYEQYF
J: TRBJ2-7
V: TRBV9
D: TRBD2
size: many

DNA: TGCGCCAGCAGCCCCTCTCCCCACAGCTCCTACAGTGAGCAGTTCTTC
CDR3: CASSPSPHSSYSEQFF
J: TRBJ2-1
V: TRBV4-1
D: -
size: many

DNA: TGTGCCAGCTCACCGGACGGGACAGGGGCCTATGGCTACACCTTC
CDR3: CASSPDGTGAYGYTF
J: TRBJ1-2
V: TRBV18
D: TRBD1
size: many

DNA: TGTGCCATCAAAGACAGGGGGCCTAGAAATGAGCAGTTCTTC
CDR3: CAIKDRGPRNEQFF
J: TRBJ2-1
V: TRBV10-3
D: TRBD1
size: many

DNA: TGTGCCAGCAGCCAAAGAGGGACGCTGCACAATGAGCAGTTCTTC
CDR3: CASSQRGTLHNEQFF
J: TRBJ2-1
V: TRBV3-1
D: -
size: few

DNA: TGTGCCAGCAGCGCTTCGGCGGATAGCACAGATACGCAGTATTTT
CDR3: CASSASADSTDTQYF
J: TRBJ2-3
V: TRBV7-2
D: -
size: many

DNA: TGCGCCAGCAGCTTGGCGAGCGGCGTCTCCTACGAGCAGTACTTC
CDR3: CASSLASGVSYEQYF
J: TRBJ2-7
V: TRBV5-1
D: -
size: many

DNA: TGTGCCAGCAGCCAAGATTTTACACCCCTCCACTTT
CDR3: CASSQDFTPLHF
J: TRBJ1-6
V: TRBV3-1
D: -
size: many

DNA: TGCAGTGCCCCTGGGGCAGCCTACAATGAGCAGTTCTTC
CDR3: CSAPGAAYNEQFF
J: TRBJ2-1
V: TRBV20-1
D: -
size: -

DNA: TGTGCCAGCATTTTAGGATGGGGTACTGGGGCCAACGTCCTGACTTTC
CDR3: CASILGWGTGANVLTF
J: TRBJ2-6
V: TRBV7-9
D: -
size: few

DNA: TGTGCCAGCGCCGTGGGGGTAGTTGGCTACACCTTC
CDR3: CASAVGVVGYTF
J: TRBJ1-2
V: TRBV28
D: -
size: -

DNA: TGTGCCAGCAGCTTTTCTAAGACAGGGGTGGACGAGCAGTACTTC
CDR3: CASSFSKTGVDEQYF
J: TRBJ2-7
V: TRBV7-3
D: TRBD1
size: many

DNA: TGTGCCACCAGCAGAGATCCGGGACAATACACCGGGGAGCTGTTTTTT
CDR3: CATSRDPGQYTGELFF
J: TRBJ2-2
V: TRBV15
D: -
size: many

DNA: TGTGCCAGCAGTTTACAGGGACAGGGAAAATCACCCCTCCACTTT
CDR3: CASSLQGQGKSPLHF
J: TRBJ1-6
V: TRBV12-3/TRBV12-4
D: TRBD1
size: many

DNA: TGTGCCAGTAGCTCTCGGGCTAGCGGGGCCAATGAGCAGTTCTTC
CDR3: CASSSRASGANEQFF
J: TRBJ2-1
V: TRBV19
D: TRBD2
size: many

DNA: TGTGCCAGCAGCTTGGACGTGCGCTATGGCTACACCTTC
CDR3: CASSLDVRYGYTF
J: TRBJ1-2
V: TRBV5-8
D: -
size: many

DNA: TGTGCCAGCAGCCCCCGGGACGGCGGGATCTCCCCGCAAATTAGCACAGATACGCAGTATTTT
CDR3: CASSPRDGGISPQISTDTQYF
J: TRBJ2-3
V: TRBV7-8
D: -
size: many

DNA: TGCAGTGCGGATACAGGGAACTCTGGGGCCAACGTCCTGACTTTC
CDR3: CSADTGNSGANVLTF
J: TRBJ2-6
V: TRBV20-1
D: -
size: many

DNA: TGTGCCAGCAGTTTCGGTACGGCAAAAGGGGTGGAGCAGTACTTC
CDR3: CASSFGTAKGVEQYF
J: TRBJ2-7
V: TRBV28
D: -
size: many

DNA: TGTGCCAGCAGCTTAGCTGGGGCAGGGCTGTTTTTT
CDR3: CASSLAGAGLFF
J: TRBJ2-2
V: TRBV7-2
D: -
size: many

DNA: TGTGCCAGCAGCCGCCTGGACTACCCCAGTTACGAGCAGTACTTC
CDR3: CASSRLDYPSYEQYF
J: TRBJ2-7
V: TRBV7-9
D: -
size: many

DNA: TGCGCCAGCAGCCCGACAGGGAGTATGGAGAACGAGCAGTACTTC
CDR3: CASSPTGSMENEQYF
J: TRBJ2-7
V: TRBV5-1
D: TRBD1
size: many

DNA: TGCAGTGCTATTGGACAGGGCTTCGCAGATACGCAGTATTTT
CDR3: CSAIGQGFADTQYF
J: TRBJ2-3
V: TRBV20-1
D: TRBD1
size: many

DNA: TGCGCCAGCAGCTTGTCGCGACCGGGCTCCTACGAGCAGTACTTC
CDR3: CASSLSRPGSYEQYF
J: TRBJ2-7
V: TRBV5-1
D: -
size: many

DNA: TGTGCCAGCAGCCAGGGAGGGACTCCGCAGCCCCAGCATTTT
CDR3: CASSQGGTPQPQHF
J: TRBJ1-5
V: TRBV7-9
D: -
size: many

DNA: TGCGCCAGCAGCTTGGAAGCGAGTGACGAGCAGTACTTC
CDR3: CASSLEASDEQYF
J: TRBJ2-7
V: TRBV5-1
D: -
size: many

DNA: TGCAGTGCTAGAGATGGGAGTTGGGGACGGATAAACTATGGCTACACCTTC
CDR3: CSARDGSWGRINYGYTF
J: TRBJ1-2
V: TRBV20-1
D: -
size: -

DNA: TGTGCCAGCAGCCAACAGTTAAGGACTGAAGCTTTCTTT
CDR3: CASSQQLRTEAFF
J: TRBJ1-1
V: TRBV3-1
D: -
size: many

DNA: TGCGCCAGCGCGCTACTGACAGGGCAAAATGAAAAACTGTTTTTT
CDR3: CASALLTGQNEKLFF
J: TRBJ1-4
V: TRBV5-1
D: TRBD1
size: many

DNA: TGTGCCATCAGTAGTCCTAGCGGGGGGGCCGGAGATACGCAGTATTTT
CDR3: CAISSPSGGAGDTQYF
J: TRBJ2-3
V: TRBV10-3
D: TRBD2
size: many

DNA: TGTGCCAGCAGTTTCGACAGACTCTCTGGAAACACCATATATTTT
CDR3: CASSFDRLSGNTIYF
J: TRBJ1-3
V: TRBV12-3/TRBV12-4
D: -
size: many

DNA: TGTGCCACCAGCAGAGATAGTTTTAGAAAGGGAACCATCTATGGCTACACCTTC
CDR3: CATSRDSFRKGTIYGYTF
J: TRBJ1-2
V: TRBV15
D: -
size: many

DNA: TGCGCCAGCAGCCTCAGTGGGGGTTACACTGAAGCTTTCTTT
CDR3: CASSLSGGYTEAFF
J: TRBJ1-1
V: TRBV5-1
D: -
size: many

DNA: TGTGCCAGCACAAACCTAGCCTACGAGCAGTACTTC
CDR3: CASTNLAYEQYF
J: TRBJ2-7
V: TRBV6-5
D: -
size: -

DNA: TGTGCCAGCAGCGATATGACAGGGGTCCAAGAGACCCAGTACTTC
CDR3: CASSDMTGVQETQYF
J: TRBJ2-5
V: TRBV9
D: TRBD1
size: many

DNA: TGCAGCGGGGATAGCGGGAGAATAGCAGATACGCAGTATTTT
CDR3: CSGDSGRIADTQYF
J: TRBJ2-3
V: TRBV29-1
D: TRBD2
size: -

DNA: TGTGCCAGCAGTTTCCAGGCCAATAATTCACCCCTCCACTTT
CDR3: CASSFQANNSPLHF
J: TRBJ1-6
V: TRBV12-3/TRBV12-4
D: -
size: many